The next 19 T cell receptor beta chains were all read from a single sample in a study of identical twins. Each CDR3 protein is one row after TCRdb ran MiXCR on the 5' RACE reads. This sample has 200,000 to 250,000 distinct CDR3 sequences, with 6.5% to 9% found just once. The data also belong to a second study, concerning yellow fever vaccine responses in identical twins.

Sequenced: CD8+ T cells sorted from blood. These receptors all come from a woman aged 18 to 35 in good health.

The genes are TRBV7-2 and TRBJ2-3; TRBD2 might be the D (6 bases). Deletions cut 5 bases from V and 6 bases from J, with 21 bases between. This CDR3 has 16 residues. The V gene's germline CDR1 is SGHTA and CDR2 FQGNSA. The CDR3 DNA reads TGTGCCAGCAGCCAACCCCGCGGGATCCGGGGTGATACGCAGTATTTT. It specifies CASSQPRGIRGDTQYF.

This clonotype has only a few counts. The V and J genes are TRBV4-2 and TRBJ1-6; the D gene is possibly TRBD1 (5 bases). Deletions cut 0 bases from V and 7 bases from J, with 10 bases between. Germline V CDR1 and CDR2: LGHNA, YNFKEQ. The CDR3 has 15 amino acids. The CDR3 DNA is TGTGCCAGCAGCCAAGATAAGGGGACGAATTCACCCCTCCACTTT. It translates to CASSQDKGTNSPLHF.

Written as DNA, the CDR3 is TGTGCCAGCGGGAGTGGGGTCTATTCACCCCTCCACTTT. Its protein is CASGSGVYSPLHF. The chain has TRBV12-3 or TRBV12-4 and TRBJ1-6; D is unclear. Between the trimmed V and J ends, which lost 8 bases and 8 bases, there was a span of 13 bases. The CDR3 extends over 13 amino acids.

This clonotype was detected ten times or more. The genes are TRBV6-1 and TRBJ2-7, with D tentatively TRBD1 or TRBD2 (5 bases each). The ends were cut back, 6 bases at V and 4 bases at J, with 16 bases in the middle. The CDR3 covers 14 residues. CDR1 MNHNS and CDR2 SASEGT come from the germline V gene. The CDR3 DNA reads as TGTGCCAGCAGGACAGAGGGGATCGGGTACGAGCAGTACTTC. This encodes CASRTEGIGYEQYF.

The CDR3 loop is CASSPLTSAEQFF. The CDR3 nucleotides read TGTGCCAGCAGTCCTTTAACTAGTGCTGAGCAGTTCTTC. The rearrangement uses TRBV27 and TRBJ2-1; a weak D match, TRBD2 (5 bases). CDR3 length: 13 residues. V lost 5 bases to trimming and J lost 9 bases, with 14 bases between them. Germline CDR1 is MNHEY and CDR2 is SMNVEV (reference sequence).

The chain joins TRBV7-3 to TRBJ2-1; weak D call: TRBD2 (6 bases). With 1 base removed from V and 4 bases from J, the gap between germline ends came to 14 bases. The germline V gene encodes CDR1 SGHTA and CDR2 FQGTGA. This CDR3 contains 16 residues. This chain's CDR3 is CASSLMPSDAYNEQFF. The CDR3 region has the DNA TGTGCCAGCAGCTTAATGCCTAGCGACGCATACAATGAGCAGTTCTTC.

At least ten counts were recorded for this clonotype. The V call is TRBV12-3 or TRBV12-4, the J call TRBJ2-5; TRBD2 agrees at 11 bases. The CDR3 is made up of 17 amino acids. After removal of 4 bases from V and 8 bases from J, the junction contained 15 bases not matched to a gene. DNA of the CDR3: TGTGCCAGCAGTTCGCCGGCCGGGGGACTAGCGGTGGAAACCCAGTACTTC. It translates to CASSSPAGGLAVETQYF.

This sequence joins TRBV28 and TRBJ1-6, with TRBD1 as a possible D gene (6 bases). Germline CDR1 reads MDHEN; CDR2 reads SYDVKM. The CDR3 has 12 amino acids. Trimming left V 5 bases short and J 18 bases short, with 17 bases between. CDR3 DNA: TGTGCCAGCAGTGACCCACAGGGTCTCCACCACTTT. Its protein is CASSDPQGLHHF.

This clonotype has only a few counts. The V and J genes are TRBV5-5 and TRBJ2-7; 9 bases are a match to TRBD1. CDR3 length: 14 amino acids. V lost 0 bases, J lost 4 bases, and 2 bases stayed unmatched. Germline loops: CDR1 SGHKS, CDR2 YYEKEE (reference sequence). The CDR3 region has the DNA TGTGCCAGCAGCTTGGACAGGGGGCTATACGAGCAGTACTTC. It yields the protein CASSLDRGLYEQYF.

This clonotype appeared a few times. The chain has TRBV19 and TRBJ2-6; 7 bases agree with TRBD1. The CDR3 loop spans 17 amino acids. V trimming: 5 bases; J trimming: 2 bases; junction bases outside the gene matches: 9. Germline CDR1 reads LNHDA; CDR2 reads SQIVND (reference sequence). The DNA for the CDR3 is TGTGCCAGTAGTCTAGGGACAGTTAAAGCTGGGGCCAACGTCCTGACTTTC. Translation: CASSLGTVKAGANVLTF. The complete variable domain, with remaining parts taken from reference TRBV19 and TRBJ2-6, reads DGGITQSPKYLFRKEGQNVTLSCEQNLNHDAMYWYRQDPGQGLRLIYYSQIVNDFQKGDIAEGYSVSREKKESFPLTVTSAQKNPTAFYLCASSLGTVKAGANVLTFGAGSRLTVL.

Ten or more counts support this clonotype. This chain uses TRBV14 with TRBJ2-1; TRBD2 aligns across 13 bases. The CDR3 loop spans 15 amino acids. The V gene's germline CDR1 is SGHDN and CDR2 FVKESK. V lost 6 bases to trimming and J lost 7 bases; unmatched junction nucleotides: 6. The CDR3 bases are TGTGCCAGCAGTCAACTAGCGGGAGGGCCTAATGAGCAGTTCTTC. Its protein is CASSQLAGGPNEQFF.

In this sample, this clonotype turned up once. V and J are TRBV6-4 and TRBJ2-1, with 7 bases identical to TRBD1. The germline V gene has CDR1 MRHNA and CDR2 SNTAGT. The CDR3 length is 14 residues. Trimming removed 5 bases from V and 6 bases from J; junction bases left unmatched: 7. The CDR3 nucleotides are TGTGCCAGCAGTTATAATGCAGGGGGCAATGAGCAGTTCTTC. It specifies CASSYNAGGNEQFF.

A note on this clonotype: One junction end does not reproduce the germline sequence, and a read error may be involved. The rearrangement joins TRBV12-3 or TRBV12-4 to TRBJ1-5, with a weak D call TRBD1 (5 bases). The CDR3 covers 13 residues. The CDR3 DNA is TGTACCAGCAGGGTGGGGATCGAAGAATCCCAGCATTTT. Translation gives CTSRVGIEESQHF.

This clonotype was seen a few times. V gene TRBV20-1 combines with J gene TRBJ2-3; 7 bases fit TRBD2. This CDR3 has 12 amino acids. Germline V gives CDR1 DFQATT, CDR2 SNEGSKA (reference sequence). The V gene end was trimmed by 5 bases and the J gene end by 5 bases; junction bases not matched to a gene: 4. Written as DNA, the CDR3 is TGCAGTGCTGGGGACTATAGAGATACGCAGTATTTT. Amino acid sequence: CSAGDYRDTQYF.

This clonotype was found many times. This sequence joins TRBV28 and TRBJ2-5, with TRBD2 identical over 7 bases. Germline CDR1 is MDHEN and CDR2 is SYDVKM. This CDR3 comprises 14 residues. Trimming at V came to 4 bases and at J to 5 bases, leaving 7 bases not matched to a gene. CDR3 nucleotides: TGTGCCAGCAGTTACTCGACTAGCAGGGAGACCCAGTACTTC. As protein: CASSYSTSRETQYF.

This clonotype has at least ten counts. The rearrangement links TRBV12-3 or TRBV12-4 to TRBJ2-1, with a weak D call TRBD1 (5 bases). Trimming cost V 5 bases and J 3 bases, with 11 bases left between them. This CDR3 comprises 14 residues. CDR3 in DNA: TGTGCCAGCAGTCCACCGGACAACTACAATGAGCAGTTCTTC. It translates to CASSPPDNYNEQFF.

This clonotype was found many times. The rearrangement uses TRBV3-1 and TRBJ2-3; 11 nucleotides align to TRBD2. This CDR3 has 18 residues. The junction had 8 bases not matched to a gene; V was cut back by 1 base and J by 2 bases. The germline gives CDR1 LGHDT, CDR2 YNNKEL (reference sequence). The CDR3 is CASSQGVAGGSITDTQYF. The CDR3 bases are TGTGCCAGCAGCCAAGGTGTAGCGGGGGGGAGTATCACAGATACGCAGTATTTT.

This clonotype was seen at least ten times. This chain connects TRBV29-1 to TRBJ2-1; D ambiguous. This CDR3 spans 11 amino acids. Germline CDR1 reads SQVTM; CDR2 reads ANQGSEA. The V and J ends lost 4 bases and 8 bases respectively, with 9 bases between them. CDR3 protein: CSVGSGYEQFF. CDR3 bases: TGCAGCGTTGGATCTGGCTATGAGCAGTTCTTC.

The chain recombines TRBV15 with TRBJ2-7; TRBD1 matches 8 bases. Per germline, CDR1 LNHNV and CDR2 YYDKDF (reference sequence). CDR3 length: 15 amino acids. Trimming took 3 bases from V and 0 from J; bases not matched to a gene: 4. Here the CDR3 reads CATSSPTGASYEQYF. DNA of the CDR3: TGTGCCACCAGCAGCCCGACAGGGGCCTCCTACGAGCAGTACTTC.